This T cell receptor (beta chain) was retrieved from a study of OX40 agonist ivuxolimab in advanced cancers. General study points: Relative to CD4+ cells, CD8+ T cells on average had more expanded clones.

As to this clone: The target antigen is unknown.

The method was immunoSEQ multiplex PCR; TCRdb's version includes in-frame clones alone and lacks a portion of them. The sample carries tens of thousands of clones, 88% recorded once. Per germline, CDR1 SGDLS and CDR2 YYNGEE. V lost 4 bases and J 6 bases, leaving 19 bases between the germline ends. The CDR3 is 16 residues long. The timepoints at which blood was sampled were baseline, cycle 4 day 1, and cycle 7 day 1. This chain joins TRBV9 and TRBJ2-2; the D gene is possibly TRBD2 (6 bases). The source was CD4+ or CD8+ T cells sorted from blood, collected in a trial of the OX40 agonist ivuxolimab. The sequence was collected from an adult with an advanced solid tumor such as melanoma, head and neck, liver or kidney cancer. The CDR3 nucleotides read TGTGCCAGCAGCTTCGGGGGACGAGCGGTCCCCGGGGAGCTGTTTTTT. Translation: CASSFGGRAVPGELFF.